This T cell receptor (beta chain) emerged from a study of post-analysis software for immune sequencing data. Study-level background: In terms of disease course, relapsing-remitting, secondary progressive and progressive-relapsing multiple sclerosis were included.

Unique molecular identifiers tagged the TCR beta cDNA libraries. The source material, roughly 0.9 to 11 million T cells, gave rise to 500,000 or so cDNA molecules. TCRdb reanalysed the PCR reads using MiXCR and keeps one entry per CDR3 protein. The sample has about 800,000 distinct CDR3 sequences, about 27% seen once. Concerning this clonotype: The antigen remains unidentified.

Whole-study results and caveats: F measure clustering grouped samples strongly by preparation batch. Those with multiple sclerosis, the patient group, showed significantly lower normalized Chao1 diversity than controls. Patients carried roughly 5 TRBV segments more frequently than controls did, and TRBV5-6, TRBV5-1 and TRBV20-1 were among them.

Germline V gene lookup returns CDR1 MDHEN and CDR2 SYDVKM. V was pared by 5 bases and J by 9 bases, with 17 bases between. This CDR3 comprises 13 residues. The rearrangement links TRBV28 to TRBJ2-7; tentative D call: TRBD1 (5 bases). Sample: blood. The sequence derives from a girl aged 10 to 17 with multiple sclerosis. CDR3 in DNA: TGTGCCAGCAGTCCCGCAGGACAAGGCTGGCAGTACTTC. Encoded protein: CASSPAGQGWQYF.